The T cell receptor (beta chain) under discussion was sequenced for a study of blood T cell repertoires in COVID-19. At the level of the study: Both acute and convalescent COVID-19 samples were obtained from the United States, Italy and Spain. From T cells, B-cell-depleted T cells, or PBMCs came the material, which was cDNA or gDNA.

The germline V and J ends were trimmed by 0 bases and 10 bases, with 13 bases remaining between them. The CDR3 is 14 amino acids. Germline loops: CDR1 GTSNPN, CDR2 SVGIG (reference sequence). The study assigned cohorts using participant-reported clinical history. Original handling: Estimated nucleated cell counts came from reference gene primer amplification. Some clones are missing from TCRdb's copy, which holds only in-frame ones; the method was immunoSEQ multiplex PCR. V, J and clone size are taken as reported in that table, and D and trimming were inferred from the DNA itself. The sample shows a few hundred thousand clones, around 90% of them seen only once.

This TCR came from a woman between 45 and 60 years old who had recovered from COVID-19. Sequencing was performed on PBMCs or T cells enriched from blood (not recorded which). The J gene is TRBJ1-6, the V gene TRBV30, with a possible D match to TRBD1 (5 bases). CDR3 region: CAWSVRGGRSPLHF. CDR3 nucleotide sequence: TGTGCCTGGAGTGTACGGGGGGGAAGATCACCCCTCCACTTT. Full variable domain (rest looked up from reference TRBV30 and TRBJ1-6): SQTIHQWPATLVQPVGSPLSLECTVEGTSNPNLYWYRQAAGRGLQLLFYSVGIGQISSEVPQNLSASRPQDRQFILSSKKLLLSDSGFYLCAWSVRGGRSPLHFGNGTRLTVT.